This TCR beta chain comes out of a study of T cells in Graves' hyperthyroidism and ophthalmopathy. The germline V gene has CDR1 DFQATT and CDR2 SNEGSKA (reference sequence). V shed 6 bases and J 6 bases; nucleotides not matched to a gene: 11. The CDR3 sequence is 15 residues long. Amplified TCR beta CDR3 regions came from RNA transcripts. The primer set for the first-round RT-PCR of the TCR CDR3 was HTBI. TCRdb re-derived calls from the multiplex PCR reads in MiXCR, one entry per CDR3 protein. The sample has under 250,000 distinct CDR3 sequences, about 17% seen once. This clonotype was observed many times. Cells are PBMCs isolated from roughly 10 ml of fresh blood.

Sequenced input: blood. This clonotype was sampled from a woman aged 45-60 years with Graves' hyperthyroidism. The chain joins TRBV20-1 to TRBJ2-7; 13 positions agree with TRBD2. This chain's CDR3 is CSAVGGTSGKSEQYF. The CDR3 DNA follows: TGCAGTGCCGTAGGGGGGACTAGCGGGAAAAGCGAGCAGTACTTC.